These 23 T cell receptor beta chains originate from one sample sequenced in a study of Graves' ophthalmopathy and Graves' hyperthyroidism. Amplifying from RNA transcripts, the study obtained TCR beta CDR3 regions. First-round RT-PCR used HTBI primers; second-round multiplex PCR followed. TCRdb analysed the multiplex PCR reads with MiXCR anew, one entry per CDR3 protein. The sample shows almost 750,000 distinct CDR3 sequences, 40% of them seen only once. The sequenced sample was peripheral blood. Receptor source: an adult man with Graves' ophthalmopathy.

J is TRBJ2-5 and V is TRBV7-2, with 7 bases aligning to TRBD2. Germline loops: CDR1 SGHTA, CDR2 FQGNSA. This CDR3 is built from 14 residues. V gave up 5 bases and J gave up 5 bases; unmatched junction bases: 8. CDR3 region: CASSPNGRYETQYF. DNA for the CDR3: TGTGCCAGCAGCCCTAACGGGAGGTATGAGACCCAGTACTTC.

The chain uses TRBV6-6 and TRBJ2-5; possible D gene TRBD2, 6 bases. This CDR3 is built from 16 residues. Deletions cut 2 bases from V and 2 bases from J, with 15 bases between. The germline V gene encodes CDR1 MNHNY and CDR2 SVGAGI (reference sequence). CDR3 protein: CASSYPTWGVQETQYF. CDR3 coding DNA: TGTGCCAGCAGTTACCCTACATGGGGGGTTCAAGAGACCCAGTACTTC.

The gene calls are TRBV25-1 and TRBJ2-2, with D unclear. The germline V gene encodes CDR1 MGHDK and CDR2 SYGVNS. The CDR3 spans 11 residues. Between the trimmed V and J ends, which lost 4 bases and 9 bases, there was a span of 6 bases. The CDR3 coding sequence is TGTGCCAGCAGTGCAACTAGGGAGCTGTTTTTT. This gives the protein CASSATRELFF.

This clonotype has just a few counts. The chain joins TRBV7-9 to TRBJ2-7, with 7 bases that match TRBD1. V dropped 4 bases and J dropped 2; count of bases not matched to a gene: 11. The V gene's germline CDR1 is SEHNR and CDR2 FQNEAQ (reference sequence). This CDR3 comprises 16 residues. CDR3 sequence reads: CASSSWTGLQTYEQYF. The CDR3 coding sequence is TGTGCCAGCAGCTCTTGGACAGGACTGCAAACCTACGAGCAGTACTTC.

In nucleotides, the CDR3 is TGTGCCAGCAGCTCCTTGGCAGGGGCTCCTAATGAAAAACTGTTTTTT. Translating it yields CASSSLAGAPNEKLFF. This chain joins TRBV2 and TRBJ1-4; D is perhaps TRBD1 (6 bases). Trimming shortened V by 6 bases and J by 3 bases, and 17 bases separated the two germline ends. Germline loops: CDR1 SNHLY, CDR2 FYNNEI. There are 16 residues in the CDR3.

This clonotype has at least ten counts. The chain uses TRBV29-1 and TRBJ1-1; TRBD1 aligns across 10 bases. V lost 5 bases and J lost 11; bases outside the gene matches: 14. Germline V gene lookup returns CDR1 SQVTM and CDR2 ANQGSEA. The length of the CDR3 is 14 residues. The CDR3: CSVRYRGQGRSAFF. The DNA for the CDR3 is TGCAGCGTTCGATACCGGGGACAGGGGAGGTCTGCTTTCTTT.

Ten or more counts support this clonotype. The chain joins TRBV19 to TRBJ1-2; no definite D call. The CDR3 runs to 15 residues. The germline V gene encodes CDR1 LNHDA and CDR2 SQIVND (reference sequence). Between the trimmed V and J ends, which lost 4 bases and 2 bases, there was a span of 14 bases. CDR3 nucleotide sequence: TGTGCCAGTAGTACCCCTACACCGACAAACTATGGCTACACCTTC. As protein: CASSTPTPTNYGYTF.

A note on this clonotype: At one end the junction does not follow the germline gene, possibly because of a read error. V usage is TRBV24-1 and J usage is TRBJ1-5; D uncertain. The CDR3 spans 12 residues. Germline loops: CDR1 KGHDR, CDR2 SFDVKD. The CDR3: CATSDANQPQHF. The DNA for the CDR3 is TGTGCCACCAGTGATGCGAATCAACCCCAGCATTTT.

There are a few counts of this clonotype. In DNA, the CDR3 is TGTGCCAGCAGCTTCGCCGGAAGGTTCGGAAACACCATATATTTT. This translates into CASSFAGRFGNTIYF. The rearrangement uses TRBV5-6 and TRBJ1-3; D gene uncertain. CDR1 is SGHDT and CDR2 is YYEEEE in the germline V gene. CDR3 length: 15 amino acids. Trimming took off 2 bases at V and 4 bases at J, with 13 bases between the two ends.

As regards this clonotype: Without the conserved terminal phenylalanine or tryptophan, this CDR3 likely stems from a read error. The DNA is omitted, as the CDR3 cannot be located on it reliably, and the CDR3 follows TCRdb's listing. V is TRBV7-2 and J is TRBJ1-2. The CDR3 length equals 10 residues, ends included. Germline CDR1 and CDR2: SGHTA and FQGNSA. This CDR3 reads CASSLEWATY.

This clonotype occurred a few times. The CDR3 spells CASSSFSAGQPQHF. The CDR3 region has the DNA TGTGCCAGCAGTTCCTTCTCGGCCGGCCAGCCCCAGCATTTT. The rearrangement uses TRBV6-5 and TRBJ1-5; D uncertain. CDR1 and CDR2 from the germline V gene are MNHEY and SVGAGI. The V and J ends lost 4 bases and 7 bases respectively, with 14 bases between them. The CDR3 length is 14 residues.

To note about this clonotype: The junction differs from germline at one of its ends, possibly a read error. The chain is built from TRBV24-1 and TRBJ1-5; D gene ambiguous. The CDR3 has 14 amino acids. In germline, CDR1 is KGHDR, CDR2 SFDVKD. The chain's CDR3 is CASSQLSSNQPQHF. Written as DNA, the CDR3 is TGCGCCAGCAGCCAATTGAGTAGCAATCAGCCCCAGCATTTT.

V gene TRBV12-5 combines with J gene TRBJ2-7; D is unclear. Germline lookup yields CDR1 LGHNT and CDR2 FRNRAP. Between the trimmed V and J ends, which lost 4 bases and 3 bases, there was a span of 19 bases. The CDR3 length is 16 residues. The CDR3 DNA sequence: TGTGCTAGTGGTTCCGGCGCTTGGCGCGGAGACTACGAGCAGTACTTC. The encoded protein is CASGSGAWRGDYEQYF.

As regards this clonotype: This may be a read error, as it is one base from a much larger clone. The conserved phenylalanine or tryptophan is not found at the CDR3 terminus, so this likely reflects a read error. This chain uses TRBV10-3 with TRBJ1-2, with D uncertain. V was trimmed by 6 bases and J by 8 bases, leaving 16 bases between them. The CDR3 covers 13 residues. Germline V gene data show CDR1 as ENHRY and CDR2 as SYGVKD. This chain's CDR3 is CAIRDQATGGYTL. In DNA, the CDR3 is TGTGCCATCAGAGATCAGGCTACCGGGGGCTACACCCTC.

This clonotype was observed many times. V is TRBV15 and J is TRBJ1-4, with TRBD1 as a possible D gene (6 bases). The length of the CDR3 is 15 residues. V gave up 5 bases and J gave up 9 bases, with 19 bases separating them. Germline V gene data show CDR1 as LNHNV and CDR2 as YYDKDF (reference sequence). The CDR3 DNA sequence: TGTGCCACCAGCGATGGGCAGGGGAAGATGAAAAAACTGTTTTTT. This encodes CATSDGQGKMKKLFF.

The rearrangement links TRBV25-1 to TRBJ2-7; TRBD1 is a possible D gene (8 bases). Looked up from germline, CDR1 is MGHDK and CDR2 is SYGVNS. The V and J ends lost 4 bases and 0 bases respectively, with 19 bases between them. This CDR3 spans 17 amino acids. Written as DNA, the CDR3 is TGTGCCAGCAGTGCTAGAGGCGGGGGACAGGCCTCCTACGAGCAGTACTTC. Its protein product is CASSARGGGQASYEQYF.

The chain has TRBV13 and TRBJ1-2; no reliable D call. There are 16 residues in the CDR3. V dropped 0 bases and J dropped 7 bases, with 18 bases sitting between them. CDR1 and CDR2 (germline): PRHDT, FYEKMQ (reference sequence). The CDR3 DNA reads as TGTGCCAGCAGCTTAGGAGCCGGGCCTCGAGTCCGTGGCTACACCTTC. Its translation: CASSLGAGPRVRGYTF.

This clonotype was counted at least ten times. The rearrangement links TRBV5-1 to TRBJ1-2; possible D gene TRBD1, 5 bases. V dropped 2 bases and J dropped 6 bases, with 11 bases sitting between them. This CDR3 comprises 13 residues. Per germline, CDR1 SGHRS and CDR2 YFSETQ. This CDR3 reads CASSLTGTDGYTF. DNA for the CDR3: TGCGCCAGCAGCTTAACCGGGACGGATGGCTACACCTTC.

Regarding this clonotype: Sequence at one end of the junction differs from germline and may be a read error. The J gene is TRBJ2-2, the V gene TRBV5-1, with D possibly called TRBD1 or TRBD2 (5 bases each). This CDR3 has 15 amino acids. Germline CDR1 and CDR2: SGHRS and YFSETQ. The CDR3 region has the DNA TGTGCCAGCAGACCTGACAGAGGGAGCACCGGGGAGCTGTTTTTT. Translation gives CASRPDRGSTGELFF. Drawing the rest from reference TRBV5-1 and TRBJ2-2, the complete variable domain is KAGVTQTPRYLIKTRGQQVTLSCSPISGHRSVSWYQQTPGQGLQFLFEYFSETQRNKGNFPGRFSGRQFSNSRSEMNVSTLELGDSALYLCASRPDRGSTGELFFGEGSRLTVL.

Here the CDR3 reads CSVLALPGAYNSPLHF. The CDR3 DNA sequence: TGCAGCGTTTTGGCGCTGCCGGGGGCTTATAATTCACCCCTCCACTTT. The chain combines TRBV29-1 with TRBJ1-6; the D gene is possibly TRBD1 (6 bases). Germline CDR1 reads SQVTM; CDR2 reads ANQGSEA. There are 16 residues in the CDR3. Trimming took off 5 bases at V and 4 bases at J, with 18 bases between the two ends.

The rearrangement uses TRBV29-1 and TRBJ2-7, with 11 bases lining up with TRBD1. The germline V gene encodes CDR1 SQVTM and CDR2 ANQGSEA. V dropped 6 bases and J dropped 7; count of bases not matched to a gene: 5. This CDR3 spans 12 amino acids. Here the CDR3 DNA reads TGCAGCGTCTACGGACAGGGGGCTGAGCAGTACTTC. As protein: CSVYGQGAEQYF.

In its sample, this clonotype was seen many times. The chain joins TRBV29-1 to TRBJ2-5, with 9 bases aligning to TRBD2. Germline CDR1 reads SQVTM; CDR2 reads ANQGSEA. The CDR3 is 13 amino acids. With 3 bases clipped from V and 5 bases from J, the junction kept 4 bases outside the gene matches. CDR3 region: CSVDFAGGETQYF. The CDR3 DNA is TGCAGCGTTGACTTCGCGGGGGGGGAGACCCAGTACTTC.

V and J are TRBV7-2 and TRBJ1-5; no reliable D call. CDR3 length: 16 residues. The germline gives CDR1 SGHTA, CDR2 FQGNSA. Trimming left V 5 bases short and J 4 bases short, with 18 bases between. The CDR3 is CASSQRAWGANQPQHF. For the CDR3, the DNA is TGTGCCAGCAGCCAGAGGGCATGGGGAGCGAATCAGCCCCAGCATTTT.